This TCR beta chain emerged from a study of blood T cells in healthy people across ages. Broader study findings: Long-lived and aged donors differed, with more naive CD4+ cells and higher diversity in the long-lived. Across the age range, TCR beta diversity per million T cells fell in a roughly linear way.

Individuals who donated were healthy Caucasians from Russia aged roughly 6 to 100. This clonotype has only a few counts. Its antigen is as yet unknown. Germline CDR1 MNHNS, CDR2 SASEGT. CDR3 length: 17 amino acids. J was trimmed by 5 bases and V by 6 bases; bases with no gene match: 13. Next came a second PCR, run for about 7 to 12 cycles, which used a sample-barcoded 5' primer along with a J-beta primer mix. Template switching added a 12-random-nucleotide identifier to every cDNA molecule. One entry per CDR3 protein, called by TCRdb with MiXCR from the 5' RACE reads. This table holds some 1.5 million distinct CDR3 sequences, 28% found once.

This receptor was obtained from a woman in her twenties or thirties in good health. The sample consisted of blood. This chain links TRBV6-1 with TRBJ1-2, with 12 bases lining up with TRBD1. The CDR3 nucleotides read TGTGCCAGCAGACCACCAACGGGACAGGGGGCGGATTATGGCTACACCTTC. This encodes CASRPPTGQGADYGYTF.